The 29 T cell receptor beta chains in this list originate from one sample, sequenced in a study of response to subunit inactivated influenza vaccine. TCRdb processed the RT-PCR reads anew with MiXCR; each CDR3 protein has one entry. The data show hundreds of thousands of distinct CDR3 sequences, with 15% to 19% seen just once and around 10% held by the top ten. The source material was PBMCs from blood, sampled roughly 12 days after vaccination. The receptor set was obtained from a man aged 45-65 years who received an inactivated influenza vaccine.

This clonotype has more than one count but fewer than ten. V is TRBV6-5 and J is TRBJ1-1, with D unresolved. V was cut by 2 bases and J by 5 bases, with 9 bases left in between. The CDR3 runs 13 residues. Germline values: CDR1 MNHEY, CDR2 SVGAGI. The CDR3 region is CASSYPDSTEAFF. The CDR3 region has the DNA TGTGCCAGCAGTTACCCGGATTCGACTGAAGCTTTCTTT.

This clonotype is a singleton in its sample. The chain joins TRBV5-1 to TRBJ1-1; the match to TRBD1 covers 8 bases. The CDR3 extends over 12 amino acids. V lost 5 bases and J lost 11; bases outside the gene matches: 8. Germline V gene sequence: CDR1 SGHRS, CDR2 YFSETQ. The CDR3 nucleotides are TGCGCCAGCAGAGGGACAGGCGAATGGGCTTTCTTT. This translates into CASRGTGEWAFF.

This chain connects TRBV6-1 to TRBJ2-2; tentatively, D is TRBD2 (6 bases). The CDR3 covers 15 residues. V was shortened by 5 bases and J by 1 base, with 11 bases between the two germline ends. The V gene's germline CDR1 is MNHNS and CDR2 SASEGT. CDR3: CASSPGSGNTGELFF. CDR3 in DNA: TGTGCCAGCAGTCCCGGGAGCGGGAACACCGGGGAGCTGTTTTTT.

This clonotype turned up a few times. V gene TRBV27 combines with J gene TRBJ1-1; 7 nucleotides align to TRBD1. In germline, CDR1 is MNHEY, CDR2 SMNVEV (reference sequence). V lost 0 bases and J lost 7; bases outside the gene matches: 5. This CDR3 has 14 residues. The CDR3 DNA reads TGTGCCAGCAGTTTATCCCGGGACAGTTTTGAAGCTTTCTTT. This sequence encodes CASSLSRDSFEAFF.

This clonotype was observed a handful of times. V and J are TRBV30 and TRBJ1-1; TRBD1 agrees at 9 bases. Germline CDR1 reads GTSNPN; CDR2 reads SVGIG (reference sequence). V lost 3 bases to trimming and J lost 0 bases; unmatched junction nucleotides: 5. This CDR3 is 15 amino acids long. CDR3 in amino acids: CAWRARDRVNTEAFF. In DNA form, the CDR3 reads TGTGCCTGGAGGGCCCGGGACAGGGTGAACACTGAAGCTTTCTTT.

In this sample, this clonotype turned up a few times. This chain uses TRBV7-9 with TRBJ1-1; D is ambiguous. The V end lost 1 base, the J end lost 2 bases, and 11 bases lay between the germline ends. The CDR3 has 15 residues. Germline V CDR1 and CDR2: SEHNR, FQNEAQ (reference sequence). The CDR3, as DNA: TGTGCCAGCAGCTTAGAACTGGGCTTTAACACTGAAGCTTTCTTT. This sequence encodes CASSLELGFNTEAFF.

This clonotype was seen ten or more times. This chain uses TRBV29-1 with TRBJ2-1, with 12 positions matching TRBD2. CDR1 is SQVTM, CDR2 ANQGSEA, per germline. The CDR3 is 14 amino acids. The trim removed 8 bases at V and 5 bases at J, leaving 7 bases unmatched. The CDR3 loop is CSYSRLAGDNEQFF. CDR3 bases: TGCAGCTATTCGAGACTAGCGGGGGACAATGAGCAGTTCTTC.

Only a few counts were recorded for this clonotype. V and J are TRBV6-5 and TRBJ1-5; the match to TRBD1 covers 7 bases. The junction had 6 bases not matched to a gene; V was cut back by 4 bases and J by 0 bases. The CDR3 spans 16 residues. The germline V gene encodes CDR1 MNHEY and CDR2 SVGAGI. In DNA, the CDR3 is TGTGCCAGCAGTTTAAGTTACAGGGGTAGCAATCAGCCCCAGCATTTT. Protein product: CASSLSYRGSNQPQHF.

This clonotype was seen a few times. This chain uses TRBV28 with TRBJ1-6, with D maybe TRBD1 (5 bases). From germline, CDR1 is MDHEN and CDR2 SYDVKM. CDR3 size: 14 residues. V dropped 6 bases and J dropped 9 bases, with 15 bases sitting between them. CDR3 nucleotides: TGTGCCAGCAGAAAAAGTCGGGGACCTTCACCCCTCCACTTT. Encoded protein: CASRKSRGPSPLHF.

This clonotype was picked up a small number of times. The chain employs TRBV10-3 and TRBJ1-2; a possible D gene is TRBD1 (5 bases). CDR1 and CDR2 from the germline V gene are ENHRY and SYGVKD. The CDR3 covers 12 residues. With 2 bases removed from V and 7 bases from J, the gap between germline ends came to 8 bases. The CDR3 spells CAISEGAGGYTF. Written as DNA, the CDR3 is TGTGCCATCAGTGAGGGGGCGGGTGGCTACACCTTC.

This clonotype was detected only a few times. This chain connects TRBV24-1 to TRBJ2-7; a weak D match, TRBD1 (5 bases). This CDR3 has 13 amino acids. V lost 3 bases, J lost 3 bases, and 8 bases lay in between. In germline, CDR1 is KGHDR, CDR2 SFDVKD. The CDR3 sequence is CATSDIQGYEQYF. The DNA of the CDR3 is TGTGCCACCAGTGATATTCAGGGCTACGAGCAGTACTTC.

This clonotype was observed a few times. The J gene is TRBJ2-2, the V gene TRBV29-1; D gene unclear. Trimming removed 2 bases at V and 1 base at J, with 11 bases between. CDR1 and CDR2 from the germline V gene are SQVTM and ANQGSEA. The CDR3 sequence is 15 residues long. This CDR3 is CSVERRGLNTGELFF. The CDR3 DNA follows: TGCAGCGTTGAAAGGAGAGGCCTGAACACCGGGGAGCTGTTTTTT.

This chain connects TRBV4-2 to TRBJ2-3; D is undetermined. The V end lost 3 bases, the J end lost 4 bases, and 11 bases lay between the germline ends. The CDR3 contains 14 residues. Germline CDR1 reads LGHNA; CDR2 reads YNFKEQ. The CDR3 nucleotides are TGTGCCAGCAGCCAGCTAGTCGGGCCAGATACGCAGTATTTT. The encoded protein is CASSQLVGPDTQYF.

V is TRBV27 and J is TRBJ2-1, with 7 positions matching TRBD2. The V and J ends lost 6 bases and 5 bases, in that order; junction bases with no gene match: 7. Germline CDR1 reads MNHEY; CDR2 reads SMNVEV (reference sequence). The CDR3 covers 14 residues. As DNA, the CDR3 is TGTGCCAGCAGGAGAGCGGGAAGCCACAATGAGCAGTTCTTC. It codes for CASRRAGSHNEQFF.

This clonotype was seen more than once but under ten times. The chain employs TRBV6-2 or TRBV6-3 and TRBJ2-7; D call uncertain. The germline CDR1 and CDR2 sequences are MNHEY and SVGEGT. Trimming removed 2 bases from V and 2 bases from J, with 10 bases in between. The CDR3 is made up of 14 amino acids. The CDR3, as DNA: TGTGCCAGCAGTTACCAGACGGAAACCTACGAGCAGTACTTC. It is translated as CASSYQTETYEQYF.

The CDR3 DNA is TGTGCCAGCAGCATACAGGGTCCGGTAGTAAACACTGAAGCTTTCTTT. It yields the protein CASSIQGPVVNTEAFF. The chain joins TRBV2 to TRBJ1-1; tentatively, D is TRBD1 (6 bases). Germline V lookup: CDR1 SNHLY, CDR2 FYNNEI. The V and J ends lost 6 bases and 2 bases respectively, with 19 bases between them. There are 16 residues in the CDR3.

This sequence joins TRBV12-3 or TRBV12-4 and TRBJ2-5; D gene uncertain. The ends were cut back, 2 bases at V and 0 bases at J, with 7 bases in the middle. There are 14 residues in the CDR3. The CDR3 DNA reads TGTGCCAGCAGTTTAAGGTCCAACCAAGAGACCCAGTACTTC. Its protein is CASSLRSNQETQYF.

The rearrangement joins TRBV6-5 to TRBJ1-5; maybe TRBD1 (5 bases). CDR3 length: 17 amino acids. Germline CDR1 MNHEY, CDR2 SVGAGI. V was cut by 0 bases and J by 7 bases, with 19 bases left in between. Here the CDR3 reads CASSYSISPGMGQPQHF. The CDR3 nucleotides are TGTGCCAGCAGTTACTCGATAAGTCCAGGGATGGGGCAGCCCCAGCATTTT.

This clonotype was seen a handful of times. V usage is TRBV5-1 and J usage is TRBJ1-2; D call uncertain. Trimming took 0 bases from V and 10 from J, leaving 13 bases between them. The germline V gene has CDR1 SGHRS and CDR2 YFSETQ. The CDR3 has 13 amino acids. This CDR3 reads CASSLVGRSVYTF. CDR3 sequence (DNA): TGCGCCAGCAGCTTGGTGGGGAGGTCGGTCTACACCTTC.

The J gene is TRBJ2-7, the V gene TRBV20-1; TRBD1 might be the D (6 bases). The CDR3 is 14 residues long. Deletions cut 0 bases from V and 6 bases from J, with 15 bases between. The germline gives CDR1 DFQATT, CDR2 SNEGSKA (reference sequence). The CDR3 spells CSARDPQGSGEQYF. As DNA, the CDR3 is TGCAGTGCTAGAGACCCTCAGGGGTCCGGCGAGCAGTACTTC.

This clonotype appeared many times. The rearrangement joins TRBV7-2 to TRBJ2-3, with 7 bases aligning to TRBD1. This CDR3 spans 19 amino acids. Germline-derived CDR1 and CDR2 are SGHTA and FQGNSA. The V segment lost 3 bases and the J segment 3 bases; nucleotides outside the gene matches: 18. The CDR3 DNA reads TGTGCCAGCAGCTTCGCCTCCCTTGGATGGGGCAGGGGGACAGATACGCAGTATTTT. It encodes CASSFASLGWGRGTDTQYF. Full variable domain (missing parts from reference TRBV7-2 and TRBJ2-3): GAGVSQSPSNKVTEKGKDVELRCDPISGHTALYWYRQSLGQGLEFLIYFQGNSAPDKSGLPSDRFSAERTGGSVSTLTIQRTQQEDSAVYLCASSFASLGWGRGTDTQYFGPGTRLTVL.

The J gene is TRBJ2-7, the V gene TRBV5-1; 8 positions match TRBD1. This CDR3 has 14 residues. From germline, CDR1 is SGHRS and CDR2 YFSETQ. The trim removed 4 bases at V and 7 bases at J, leaving 10 bases unmatched. The CDR3 DNA reads TGCGCCAGCAGCCCAGGACAGGGAACAGGAGAGCAGTACTTC. Its translation is CASSPGQGTGEQYF.

The rearrangement links TRBV3-1 to TRBJ2-7; D unclear. The germline V gene has CDR1 LGHDT and CDR2 YNNKEL (reference sequence). Deletions cut 6 bases from V and 1 base from J, with 13 bases between. The CDR3 covers 14 residues. The CDR3 loop reads CASSLAQRSYEQYF. The DNA for the CDR3 is TGTGCCAGCAGTCTGGCCCAAAGGTCCTACGAGCAGTACTTC.

This clonotype appeared many times. The chain combines TRBV12-3 or TRBV12-4 with TRBJ2-5; TRBD2 aligns across 9 bases. V was pared by 3 bases and J by 5 bases, with 10 bases of the junction left unmatched. The CDR3 covers 16 residues. The CDR3 nucleotides are TGTGCCAGCAGTTTTGGTCTTAGCGGGGGAATGGAGACCCAGTACTTC. This encodes CASSFGLSGGMETQYF.

This chain links TRBV7-2 with TRBJ2-1, with TRBD1 matching 8 bases. Germline CDR1 and CDR2: SGHTA and FQGNSA. The CDR3 length is 15 residues. Unmatched junction bases numbered 5, after V lost 4 bases and J lost 3 bases. The DNA for the CDR3 is TGTGCCAGCAGCTCAACCGGACAGGGCTACAATGAGCAGTTCTTC. Protein: CASSSTGQGYNEQFF.

This clonotype was seen a few times. CDR3 residues: CASSPRTPDWETQYF. DNA of the CDR3: TGTGCCAGCAGCCCCAGGACCCCCGACTGGGAGACCCAGTACTTC. The chain is built from TRBV6-1 and TRBJ2-5; D is unresolved. The CDR3 consists of 15 residues. Per the germline V gene, CDR1 is MNHNS and CDR2 is SASEGT. Deletions cut 6 bases from V and 5 bases from J, with 19 bases between.

The chain's CDR3 is CASSGGDRTQETQYF. The CDR3 bases are TGCGCCAGCAGCGGGGGTGACAGAACCCAAGAGACCCAGTACTTC. This sequence joins TRBV5-1 and TRBJ2-5, with D perhaps TRBD1 or TRBD2 (5 bases each). The CDR3 runs 15 residues. The germline CDR1 and CDR2 sequences are SGHRS and YFSETQ. Trimming took 4 bases from V and 1 from J, leaving 14 bases between them. The entire variable domain, with the rest obtained from reference TRBV5-1 and TRBJ2-5, is as follows: KAGVTQTPRYLIKTRGQQVTLSCSPISGHRSVSWYQQTPGQGLQFLFEYFSETQRNKGNFPGRFSGRQFSNSRSEMNVSTLELGDSALYLCASSGGDRTQETQYFGPGTRLLVL.

This clonotype was found a few times. The chain combines TRBV28 with TRBJ2-5; D gene unclear. Trimming took 6 bases from V and 5 from J, leaving 13 bases between them. Germline V gene data show CDR1 as MDHEN and CDR2 as SYDVKM. The CDR3 contains 13 residues. In DNA, the CDR3 is TGTGCCAGCAGCCGTAGAACCCCGGAGACCCAGTACTTC. This gives the protein CASSRRTPETQYF.

Comments on this clonotype: One end of the junction varies from germline; a read error may be responsible. V gene TRBV6-2 or TRBV6-3 combines with J gene TRBJ1-5; 12 bases agree with TRBD1. Per the germline V gene, CDR1 is MNHEY and CDR2 is SVGEGT. The CDR3 extends over 14 amino acids. DNA of the CDR3: TGTGCCAGCAGCGGGACAGGGGGCGGTCAGCCCCAGCGTTTT. Translation gives CASSGTGGGQPQRF.